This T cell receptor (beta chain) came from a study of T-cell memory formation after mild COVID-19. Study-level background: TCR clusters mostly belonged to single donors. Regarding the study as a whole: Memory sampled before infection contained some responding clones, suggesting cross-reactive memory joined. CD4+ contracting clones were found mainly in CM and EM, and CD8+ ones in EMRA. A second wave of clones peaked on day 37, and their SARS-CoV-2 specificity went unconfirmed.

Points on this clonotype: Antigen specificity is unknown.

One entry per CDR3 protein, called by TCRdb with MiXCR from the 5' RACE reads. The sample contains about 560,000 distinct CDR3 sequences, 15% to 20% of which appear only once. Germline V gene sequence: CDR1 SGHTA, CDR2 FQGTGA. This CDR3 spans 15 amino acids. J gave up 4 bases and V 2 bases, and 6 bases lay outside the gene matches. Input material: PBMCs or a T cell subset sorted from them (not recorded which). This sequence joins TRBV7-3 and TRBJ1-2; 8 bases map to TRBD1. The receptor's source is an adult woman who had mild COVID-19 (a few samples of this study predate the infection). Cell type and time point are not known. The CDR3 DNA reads TGTGCCAGCAGCTTAGGCAGGGGGCGAACCTATGGCTACACCTTC. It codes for CASSLGRGRTYGYTF. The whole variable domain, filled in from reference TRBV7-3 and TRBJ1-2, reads GAGVSQTPSNKVTEKGKYVELRCDPISGHTALYWYRQSLGQGPEFLIYFQGTGAADDSGLPNDRFFAVRPEGSVSTLKIQRTERGDSAVYLCASSLGRGRTYGYTFGSGTRLTVV.